The sequence of this T cell receptor beta chain was determined in a study of human T cells and chemical hapten exposure. Findings and limits, study-wide: Controls had significantly fewer large CDR3 similarity clusters than were formed by expanded TCRs.

TCRdb ran MiXCR on the RACE reads and lists one entry per CDR3 protein. The sample yields about 90,000 distinct CDR3 sequences, about a tenth seen once. As to time point: patch test 3, about 24 weeks after DPC sensitization. Noted treatment: therapeutic diphenylcyclopropenone sensitization with weekly scalp DPC. Those who donated were patients with alopecia, 18 to 70 years of age, and suitable for DPC. The germline V gene encodes CDR1 DFQATT and CDR2 SNEGSKA (reference sequence). V was pared by 5 bases and J by 2 bases, with 13 bases between. There are 14 residues in the CDR3. This clonotype was seen a handful of times. Its cognate antigen is unknown.

The sequenced sample was whole blood, obtained in connection with sensitization to the hapten diphenylcyclopropenone (DPC). The origin of this receptor is a woman aged 30 to 39 with alopecia areata. Some clones in this sample may be carry-over from other donors' samples. The chain carries TRBV20-1 and TRBJ1-5; possible D gene TRBD1, 5 bases. CDR3 sequence (DNA): TGCAGTGCTTCATCCAGAGGGGGCAATCAGCCCCAGCATTTT. Amino acid sequence: CSASSRGGNQPQHF.